Presented here are 19 T cell receptor beta chains from one specimen sequenced in a study of T cells in Graves' hyperthyroidism and ophthalmopathy. It was RNA transcripts that yielded the amplified TCR beta CDR3 regions. First-round RT-PCR targeting the TCR CDR3 was performed with the HTBI primer set. TCRdb reprocessed the multiplex PCR reads with MiXCR, giving one entry per CDR3 protein. The sample consists of around 620,000 distinct CDR3 sequences, 13% to 15% of them appearing once. Sequenced material: blood. These receptors were obtained from a woman aged 18-35 years with Graves' ophthalmopathy.

This clonotype was observed a handful of times. The chain links TRBV6-1 to TRBJ2-2, with 8 bases lining up with TRBD2. There are 14 residues in the CDR3. Germline CDR1 MNHNS, CDR2 SASEGT. The trim removed 6 bases at V and 4 bases at J, leaving 4 bases unmatched. CDR3 sequence: CASRLAELTGELFF. DNA for the CDR3: TGTGCCAGCAGACTAGCGGAGCTCACCGGGGAGCTGTTTTTT.

This clonotype showed up just a few times. The chain couples TRBV13 to TRBJ2-1; 7 positions agree with TRBD2. The length of the CDR3 is 14 residues. The J segment lost 8 bases and the V segment lost 5 bases, leaving 9 bases of the junction unmatched. Germline V gene data show CDR1 as PRHDT and CDR2 as FYEKMQ (reference sequence). The CDR3 nucleotides read TGTGCCAGCAGCGGAGGACTAGTTTTGGATGAGCAGTTCTTC. Protein: CASSGGLVLDEQFF.

This clonotype appeared many times. V and J are TRBV12-3 or TRBV12-4 and TRBJ2-3; TRBD2 matches 9 bases. Trimming took 6 bases from V and 5 from J; bases not matched to a gene: 9. This CDR3 region has 15 residues. Here the CDR3 DNA reads TGTGCCAGCAGGGCAGCGGGAGGAGGGAGAGATACGCAGTATTTT. It is translated as CASRAAGGGRDTQYF.

This clonotype came up a few times. The chain combines TRBV15 with TRBJ2-1; weak D call: TRBD2 (7 bases). Germline V gene sequence: CDR1 LNHNV, CDR2 YYDKDF (reference sequence). The CDR3 length is 13 residues. V lost 7 bases and J 3 bases, leaving 10 bases between the germline ends. The DNA of the CDR3 is TGTGCCACCAAGGGGGGGCACTACAATGAGCAGTTCTTC. Translating it yields CATKGGHYNEQFF.

This clonotype showed up just once. A much bigger clone sits one base away, suggesting this may be a read error. Here the CDR3 DNA reads TGTGCCAGCAGGGGACAGTGGAACACTGGAGCTTTCTTT. It specifies CASRGQWNTGAFF. The chain recombines TRBV12-3 or TRBV12-4 with TRBJ1-1; the match to TRBD1 covers 7 bases. CDR3 size: 13 residues.

V is TRBV5-1 and J is TRBJ2-7, with TRBD2 identical over 11 bases. The CDR3 has 19 residues. J lost 4 bases, V lost 4 bases, and 19 bases had no gene match. Germline assignment: CDR1 SGHRS and CDR2 YFSETQ. The CDR3 nucleotides are TGCGCCAGCAGCCTCTTCCCTACTAGCGGGAGAGGTAAAACGTACGAGCAGTACTTC. Protein product: CASSLFPTSGRGKTYEQYF. The full variable domain, rest sourced from reference TRBV5-1 and TRBJ2-7, is KAGVTQTPRYLIKTRGQQVTLSCSPISGHRSVSWYQQTPGQGLQFLFEYFSETQRNKGNFPGRFSGRQFSNSRSEMNVSTLELGDSALYLCASSLFPTSGRGKTYEQYFGPGTRLTVT.

This clonotype was counted at least ten times. This chain connects TRBV11-2 to TRBJ2-7; 10 positions agree with TRBD2. The CDR3 contains 15 residues. With 5 bases clipped from V and 4 bases from J, the junction kept 8 bases outside the gene matches. The V gene's germline CDR1 is SGHAT and CDR2 FQNNGV. CDR3 in amino acids: CASSRGASGSYEQYF. For the CDR3, the DNA is TGTGCCAGCAGCCGGGGGGCTAGCGGGAGTTACGAGCAGTACTTC.

The genes are TRBV12-3 or TRBV12-4 and TRBJ2-1; TRBD1 agrees at 9 bases. The CDR3 loop spans 14 amino acids. V lost 6 bases, J lost 12 bases, and 12 bases stayed unmatched. The CDR3 protein is CASRTGTGSFGQFF. Here the CDR3 DNA reads TGTGCCAGCAGGACCGGGACAGGGAGCTTTGGGCAGTTCTTC.

This clonotype was observed many times. The CDR3 is CASSLVPPTGGRMNTEAFF. DNA of the CDR3: TGCGCCAGCAGCTTGGTCCCACCGACAGGGGGCCGGATGAACACTGAAGCTTTCTTT. The chain couples TRBV5-1 to TRBJ1-1; 10 nucleotides match TRBD1. This CDR3 contains 19 residues. Per germline, CDR1 SGHRS and CDR2 YFSETQ. With 0 bases clipped from V and 0 bases from J, the junction kept 11 bases outside the gene matches.

This clonotype was counted at least ten times. J is TRBJ2-7 and V is TRBV28; D not resolved. This CDR3 is 12 amino acids long. V was shortened by 6 bases and J by 3 bases, with 9 bases between the two germline ends. Germline lookup yields CDR1 MDHEN and CDR2 SYDVKM. The CDR3 protein is CASSPTNYEQYF. In nucleotides, the CDR3 is TGTGCCAGCAGCCCCACAAACTACGAGCAGTACTTC. The variable domain in full, completed from reference TRBV28 and TRBJ2-7, reads DVKVTQSSRYLVKRTGEKVFLECVQDMDHENMFWYRQDPGLGLRLIYFSYDVKMKEKGDIPEGYSVSREKKERFSLILESASTNQTSMYLCASSPTNYEQYFGPGTRLTVT.

The sample holds many counts of this clonotype. The rearrangement joins TRBV12-3 or TRBV12-4 to TRBJ2-7, with D tentatively TRBD1 or TRBD2 (5 bases each). V was cut by 6 bases and J by 3 bases, with 12 bases left in between. There are 13 residues in the CDR3. The CDR3 DNA sequence: TGTGCCAGCAGGCCGGGACGGCACTACGAGCAGTACTTC. This codes for CASRPGRHYEQYF.

This clonotype has a count of ten or more. V usage is TRBV6-1 and J usage is TRBJ1-5, with TRBD1 matching over 7 bases. The CDR3 consists of 14 residues. J lost 3 bases, V lost 6 bases, and 5 bases had no gene match. Per germline, CDR1 MNHNS and CDR2 SASEGT. CDR3 nucleotides: TGTGCCAGCAGGTTCGGACAGGACAATCAGCCCCAGCATTTT. Its translation is CASRFGQDNQPQHF.

This clonotype has more than one count but fewer than ten. The rearrangement uses TRBV4-2 and TRBJ1-5, with a tentative D call TRBD1 (6 bases). V lost 0 bases and J 0 bases, leaving 12 bases between the germline ends. Germline lookup yields CDR1 LGHNA and CDR2 YNFKEQ. This CDR3 contains 17 residues. The CDR3 reads CASSQDGDRISNQPQHF. CDR3 bases: TGTGCCAGCAGCCAAGATGGAGACAGGATTAGCAATCAGCCCCAGCATTTT.

This clonotype was picked up one time. A much larger clone is a single base away; this may be a read error. The chain links TRBV10-3 to TRBJ2-7; D unclear. Germline CDR1 reads ENHRY; CDR2 reads SYGVKD. This CDR3 is 14 amino acids long. CDR3 sequence: CAISEIEISCEQYF. CDR3 DNA sequence: TGTGCCATCAGTGAAATTGAGATCTCCTGCGAGCAGTACTTC.

This clonotype was observed many times. The rearrangement links TRBV7-2 to TRBJ1-1; unclear D gene. The CDR3 runs to 14 residues. V was cut by 10 bases and J by 8 bases, with 23 bases left in between. Germline values: CDR1 SGHTA, CDR2 FQGNSA. As DNA, the CDR3 is TGTGCCACAAGCTTAGATGGCTGGGGTTGGGAAGCTTTCTTT. Its translation: CATSLDGWGWEAFF.

This clonotype was picked up many times. The chain has TRBV7-9 and TRBJ2-7; D not resolved. The CDR3 is 13 amino acids. Trimming pared 1 base from V and 5 bases from J, leaving 9 bases between. Germline CDR1 reads SEHNR; CDR2 reads FQNEAQ (reference sequence). CDR3 residues: CASSLVEGNEQYF. The DNA for the CDR3 is TGTGCCAGCAGCTTAGTAGAAGGGAACGAGCAGTACTTC.

This clonotype has only a few counts. The chain carries TRBV27 and TRBJ1-2; TRBD1 might be the D (5 bases). Trimming left V 3 bases short and J 1 base short, with 15 bases between. The CDR3 has 16 amino acids. Germline values: CDR1 MNHEY, CDR2 SMNVEV (reference sequence). CDR3 amino acids: CASSLARGRSNYGYTF. The CDR3 bases are TGTGCCAGCAGTTTGGCCCGGGGACGGAGTAACTATGGCTACACCTTC.

This clonotype was recorded at least ten times. The chain carries TRBV18 and TRBJ2-7, with 8 nucleotides matching TRBD2. This CDR3 has 16 residues. The ends lost 0 bases at V and 3 bases at J; junction bases unmatched: 7. Germline V CDR1 and CDR2: KGHSH, LQKENI. CDR3 nucleotide sequence: TGTGCCAGCTCACCACCAGAGCGGGAGAACGTCTACGAGCAGTACTTC. Protein sequence: CASSPPERENVYEQYF.

This chain links TRBV4-2 with TRBJ1-5; D is undetermined. CDR3 length equals 17 residues. V dropped 0 bases and J dropped 0 bases, with 12 bases sitting between them. Germline V gene lookup returns CDR1 LGHNA and CDR2 YNFKEQ. The CDR3 sequence is CASSQDAPVLSNQPQHF. The CDR3 nucleotides read TGTGCCAGCAGCCAAGATGCCCCAGTACTTAGCAATCAGCCCCAGCATTTT.